The T cell receptor beta chain under discussion was sequenced for a study of regulatory T cells in long-lasting Graves disease. Broader study findings: Because few samples were included, accuracy may have been lower. Favored usage of TRBV28, TRBJ1-2 and TRBJ2-5 was recorded in persistent disease.

Germline CDR1 and CDR2: MDHEN and SYDVKM. V was trimmed by 5 bases and J by 4 bases, leaving 3 bases between them. This CDR3 comprises 11 residues. This clonotype was detected only a few times. Its cognate antigen is unknown. Relying on iRepertoire HTBI primers and Arm-PCR of CDR3 regions, the team built TCR beta libraries. TCRdb re-called the multiplex PCR reads through MiXCR, storing one row per CDR3 protein. This table has 370,000 or so distinct CDR3 sequences, 16% appearing once. Time point denoted: newly diagnosed GD, antithyroid drugs for less than 3 months. RNA isolated from PBMCs was used to make the TCR library. These data also formed part of another study, on T cells in Graves' hyperthyroidism and ophthalmopathy. From that study: The HTBI primer set was used in a first-round RT-PCR of the TCR CDR3.

The source material was peripheral blood mononuclear cells (PBMCs), sampled at new diagnosis, from a patient treated with antithyroid drugs. The rearrangement joins TRBV28 to TRBJ1-5, with D unclear. This receptor was taken from a woman aged 18-29 years with Graves disease. CDR3 sequence reads: CASSTNQPQHF. The CDR3 DNA sequence: TGTGCCAGCAGTACTAATCAGCCCCAGCATTTT.